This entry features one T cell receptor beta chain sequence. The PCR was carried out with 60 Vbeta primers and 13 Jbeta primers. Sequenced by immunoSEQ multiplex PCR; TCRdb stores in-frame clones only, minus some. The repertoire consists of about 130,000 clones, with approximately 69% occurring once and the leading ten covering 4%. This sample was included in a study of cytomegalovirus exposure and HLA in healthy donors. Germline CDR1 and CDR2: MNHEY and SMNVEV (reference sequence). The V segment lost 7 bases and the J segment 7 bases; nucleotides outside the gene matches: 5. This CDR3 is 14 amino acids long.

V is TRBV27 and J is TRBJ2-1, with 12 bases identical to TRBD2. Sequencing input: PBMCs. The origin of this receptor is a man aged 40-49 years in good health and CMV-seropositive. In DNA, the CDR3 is TGTGCCAGCAAGCCTAGCGGGAGGGCGAATGAGCAGTTCTTC. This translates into CASKPSGRANEQFF.